This TCR beta chain was obtained from a study of cytomegalovirus exposure and HLA in healthy donors. Across the whole study: It was reported in a later analysis that the same platform had been used for the 120 validation repertoires as for the roughly 700 first-cohort repertoires.

Measured with immunoSEQ multiplex PCR; TCRdb has only the in-frame clones, and not every one. The table records roughly 270,000 clones, 85% to 90% of them present only once. To note about this clone: Its target is unknown.

Study findings and constraints: Rare sequences made up most TCRs, while some public TCRs were found in many donors. In vitro, a few CMV-associated chains proved specific for CMV antigens.

The donors were members of the approximately 130-subject validation cohort (separate from the roughly 670-subject first cohort). This CDR3 has 15 amino acids. Trimming removed 5 bases from V and 2 bases from J, with 16 bases in between. CDR1 is MNHEY, CDR2 SMNVEV, per germline (reference sequence). The chain has TRBV27 and TRBJ2-7; TRBD2 might be the D (6 bases). The receptor's source is a woman aged 18 to 35 in good health and CMV-seronegative. The source material was PBMCs. CDR3 loop: CASSLGTGATYEQYF. In nucleotides, the CDR3 is TGTGCCAGCAGTCTCGGGACGGGAGCGACCTACGAGCAGTACTTC.